These 30 T cell receptor beta chains came from one sample sequenced in a study of CD8+ T cells in alopecia areata. The treatment here: oral pan-JAK inhibitor, 5-10 mg twice daily. Extraction of RNA preceded its reverse transcription into cDNA, which served as the sequencing template. TCRdb keeps only in-frame clones here, not all; method: immunoSEQ multiplex PCR. The sample shows about 210,000 clones, under 60% of them seen only once. Sequencing was performed on CD4+ T cells sorted from blood, taken at week 4, from a patient treated with tofacitinib. The receptors originated from a human donor with alopecia areata.

This clone was observed at least ten times. V is TRBV5-1 and J is TRBJ1-4; D remains unclear. Trimming removed 0 bases from V and 5 bases from J, with 8 bases in between. The germline CDR1 and CDR2 sequences are SGHRS and YFSETQ. This CDR3 is built from 14 residues. The CDR3 here is CASSLEGRNEKLFF. CDR3 DNA sequence: TGCGCCAGCAGCTTGGAGGGCCGGAATGAAAAACTGTTTTTT.

The chain links TRBV4-2 to TRBJ2-4; D gene uncertain. This CDR3 has 17 amino acids. V lost 0 bases, J lost 4 bases, and 16 bases lay in between. From germline, CDR1 is LGHNA and CDR2 YNFKEQ. CDR3 in DNA: TGTGCCAGCAGCCAAGAATTTGATACAGAGACAAAAAACATTCAGTACTTC. This translates into CASSQEFDTETKNIQYF.

The chain carries TRBV2 and TRBJ2-1; 11 nucleotides match TRBD2. The CDR3 loop spans 16 amino acids. The germline gives CDR1 SNHLY, CDR2 FYNNEI. Losses at the gene ends were 0 bases for V and 7 bases for J; bases not matched to a gene: 5. The DNA for the CDR3 is TGTGCCAGCAGTGAAGCGGTAGCGGGGGGGCGGAATGAGCAGTTCTTC. This codes for CASSEAVAGGRNEQFF.

The J gene is TRBJ2-6, the V gene TRBV27, with D possibly matching TRBD2 (7 bases). Germline CDR1 reads MNHEY; CDR2 reads SMNVEV (reference sequence). V lost 3 bases and J lost 4, with 28 bases in between. The CDR3 sequence is 21 residues long. DNA for the CDR3: TGTGCCAGCAGTTTTCGAGGGGGAGGGCACAACGTCAAACCCGGGGCCAACGTCCTGACTTTC. Its translation is CASSFRGGGHNVKPGANVLTF.

The chain has TRBV29-1 and TRBJ1-2, with 7 bases that match TRBD1. The germline V gene encodes CDR1 SQVTM and CDR2 ANQGSEA. The CDR3 spans 10 residues. V shed 6 bases, J shed 10 bases, and the junction held 5 bases outside the gene matches. The CDR3 reads CSVHTGDYTF. The CDR3 nucleotides are TGCAGCGTGCACACAGGGGACTACACCTTC.

V gene TRBV9 combines with J gene TRBJ1-1, with 8 bases fitting TRBD1. J lost 5 bases, V lost 7 bases, and 16 bases had no gene match. This CDR3 has 16 amino acids. Germline V lookup: CDR1 SGDLS, CDR2 YYNGEE. CDR3 bases: TGTGCCAGCGGAAAGAATACAGGGGGTTTAGCAACTGAAGCTTTCTTT. Translated, it gives CASGKNTGGLATEAFF.

This clone was recorded only once. The chain recombines TRBV30 with TRBJ1-2, with a weak D call TRBD1 (5 bases). The CDR3 contains 13 residues. V was clipped by 6 bases and J by 6 bases, with 17 bases between them. Germline assignment: CDR1 GTSNPN and CDR2 SVGIG (reference sequence). The CDR3 bases are TGTGCCTGTACAGCCTTAACGGGGGATGGCTACACCTTC. This translates into CACTALTGDGYTF.

The chain couples TRBV4-1 to TRBJ1-1, with no clear D. Trimming cost V 4 bases and J 1 base, with 7 bases left between them. CDR3 length: 13 residues. The germline CDR1 and CDR2 sequences are MGHRA and YSYEKL. The CDR3 sequence is CASSPQENTEAFF. The CDR3 region has the DNA TGCGCCAGCAGCCCCCAGGAGAACACTGAAGCTTTCTTT.

This clone came up many times. V gene TRBV5-1 combines with J gene TRBJ1-1, with D possibly matching TRBD1 (5 bases). Trimming left V 2 bases short and J 5 bases short, with 10 bases between. The CDR3 totals 13 residues. Germline loops: CDR1 SGHRS, CDR2 YFSETQ. The CDR3 DNA reads TGCGCCAGCAGCTTTCAGGGAAATACTGAAGCTTTCTTT. Protein: CASSFQGNTEAFF.

The genes are TRBV6-5 and TRBJ1-5; TRBD1 matches at 8 bases. Germline assignment: CDR1 MNHEY and CDR2 SVGAGI. The CDR3 has 13 amino acids. J was trimmed by 11 bases and V by 5 bases; bases with no gene match: 8. Here the CDR3 DNA reads TGTGCCAGCAGTCGTCCCGGGACAGGTGCCCAGCATTTT. Residues: CASSRPGTGAQHF.

The chain couples TRBV29-1 to TRBJ1-2, with 7 bases fitting TRBD1. CDR1 and CDR2 (germline): SQVTM, ANQGSEA. V gave up 6 bases and J gave up 6 bases; unmatched junction bases: 7. CDR3 size: 12 residues. The CDR3 DNA reads TGCAGCGTGCGGACAGGTGTGCATGGCTACACCTTC. It translates to CSVRTGVHGYTF.

This clone was seen just once. The rearrangement uses TRBV7-2 and TRBJ1-5; 7 bases align to TRBD1. V trimming: 4 bases; J trimming: 2 bases; junction bases outside the gene matches: 5. CDR1 is SGHTA and CDR2 is FQGNSA in the germline V gene. This CDR3 has 15 residues. The CDR3 is CASSYTGQGNQPQHF. The CDR3 DNA follows: TGTGCCAGCAGCTACACCGGACAGGGCAATCAGCCCCAGCATTTT.

The V gene is TRBV4-2, the J gene TRBJ2-3, with D uncertain. Germline CDR1 and CDR2: LGHNA and YNFKEQ. Trimming pared 5 bases from V and 0 bases from J, leaving 12 bases between. CDR3 length: 15 amino acids. Here the CDR3 DNA reads TGTGCCAGCAGCTTAGCACGGGTGAGCACAGATACGCAGTATTTT. Translated: CASSLARVSTDTQYF.

This clone was observed a handful of times. The rearrangement links TRBV29-1 to TRBJ2-2, with D unresolved. Germline V CDR1 and CDR2: SQVTM, ANQGSEA. The length of the CDR3 is 12 residues. Trimming stripped 6 bases from V and 4 bases from J, with 9 bases between. The CDR3 sequence is CSVGGPTGELFF. The DNA for the CDR3 is TGCAGCGTCGGTGGGCCCACCGGGGAGCTGTTTTTT.

A few counts support this clone. V and J are TRBV29-1 and TRBJ2-1; TRBD2 matches at 11 bases. Germline CDR1 reads SQVTM; CDR2 reads ANQGSEA. Trimming took 8 bases from V and 7 from J; bases not matched to a gene: 10. The CDR3 consists of 14 residues. The CDR3 is CSTGLAGGMNEQFF. In nucleotides, the CDR3 is TGCAGCACCGGACTAGCGGGTGGAATGAATGAGCAGTTCTTC.

This clone was counted between two and nine times. The sample holds other DNA sequences that translate to the same CDR3. The rearrangement links TRBV2 to TRBJ1-5; a weak D match, TRBD1 (6 bases). The CDR3 extends over 14 amino acids. Germline CDR1 SNHLY, CDR2 FYNNEI. Trimming removed 6 bases at V and 0 bases at J, with 9 bases between. Written as DNA, the CDR3 is TGTGCCAGCAGAACAGGGCCTAGCAATCAGCCCCAGCATTTT. Its protein is CASRTGPSNQPQHF. The full variable domain, in which reference TRBV2 and TRBJ1-5 provide the parts outside the CDR3, is EPEVTQTPSHQVTQMGQEVILRCVPISNHLYFYWYRQILGQKVEFLVSFYNNEISEKSEIFDDQFSVERPDGSNFTLKIRSTKLEDSAMYFCASRTGPSNQPQHFGDGTRLSIL.

This clone was seen more than once but under ten times. V and J are TRBV11-2 and TRBJ1-2; D gene ambiguous. Germline CDR1 SGHAT, CDR2 FQNNGV. Between the trimmed V and J ends, which lost 5 bases and 3 bases, there was a span of 16 bases. The length of the CDR3 is 15 residues. The CDR3, as DNA: TGTGCCAGCAGCCCTTCCCAATTCCCGGACTATGGCTACACCTTC. The encoded protein is CASSPSQFPDYGYTF.

This clone came up a few times. This sequence joins TRBV10-3 and TRBJ2-7; weak D call: TRBD2 (7 bases). Per germline, CDR1 ENHRY and CDR2 SYGVKD. CDR3 size: 14 residues. V lost 4 bases to trimming and J lost 5 bases, with 15 bases between them. The CDR3 here is CAISGGLGGHEQYF. CDR3 nucleotides: TGTGCCATCAGTGGCGGATTGGGGGGGCACGAGCAGTACTTC.

CDR3 nucleotides: TGTGCCTGGAGTAAGGGGACTAGCGGGGTATCTGAGCAGTTCTTC. It codes for CAWSKGTSGVSEQFF. The chain links TRBV30 to TRBJ2-1, with TRBD2 matching over 13 bases. The V and J ends lost 2 bases and 9 bases, in that order; junction bases with no gene match: 7. The CDR3 loop spans 15 amino acids. Germline V gene lookup returns CDR1 GTSNPN and CDR2 SVGIG (reference sequence).

This clone was detected a few times. The gene calls are TRBV14 and TRBJ2-7, with a weak D call TRBD2 (5 bases). Trimming took 5 bases from V and 2 from J, leaving 16 bases between them. This CDR3 is 15 amino acids long. Germline-derived CDR1 and CDR2 are SGHDN and FVKESK. CDR3 bases: TGTGCCAGCAGCGCGGGTATGGGCCCCACCTACGAGCAGTACTTC. Encoded protein: CASSAGMGPTYEQYF.

The chain combines TRBV19 with TRBJ2-3; tentative D call: TRBD2 (5 bases). Looked up from germline, CDR1 is LNHDA and CDR2 is SQIVND (reference sequence). Trimming removed 3 bases at V and 2 bases at J, with 9 bases between. This CDR3 spans 14 amino acids. CDR3: CASSIPGNTDTQYF. In DNA form, the CDR3 reads TGTGCCAGTAGTATTCCCGGGAACACAGATACGCAGTATTTT.

The chain is built from TRBV7-3 and TRBJ2-3, with D possibly TRBD2 on 6 matching bases. CDR1 and CDR2 from the germline V gene are SGHTA and FQGTGA. V was cut by 5 bases and J by 2 bases, with 8 bases left in between. The CDR3 runs to 13 residues. The CDR3, as DNA: TGTGCCAGCAGCCGCGGGGCCACAGATACGCAGTATTTT. Its translation is CASSRGATDTQYF.

The gene calls are TRBV7-9 and TRBJ2-1, with D uncertain. Trimming took off 1 base at V and 10 bases at J, with 5 bases between the two ends. CDR1 SEHNR and CDR2 FQNEAQ come from the germline V gene (reference sequence). This CDR3 has 11 amino acids. The CDR3 bases are TGTGCCAGCAGCTTAGGGCGGGAGCAGTTCTTC. It encodes CASSLGREQFF.

The rearrangement joins TRBV5-1 to TRBJ1-2, with 7 bases fitting TRBD1. Trimming removed 7 bases from V and 6 bases from J; junction bases left unmatched: 6. Germline V gene data show CDR1 as SGHRS and CDR2 as YFSETQ. This CDR3 has 12 residues. The CDR3, as DNA: TGCGCCAGCTCCCCTGGACAGGATGGCTACACCTTC. Its protein product is CASSPGQDGYTF.

The chain is built from TRBV18 and TRBJ2-3; tentatively, D is TRBD2 (5 bases). CDR1 and CDR2 (germline): KGHSH, LQKENI. The CDR3 is made up of 15 amino acids. V shed 3 bases and J shed 1 base, with 11 bases lying between them. CDR3 loop: CASSPGGYRTDTQYF. The CDR3, as DNA: TGTGCCAGCTCACCCGGAGGCTACCGCACAGATACGCAGTATTTT.

This clone was seen a few times. Other DNA sequences from this sample encode an identical CDR3 as well. The V call is TRBV29-1, the J call TRBJ1-4; TRBD1 agrees at 8 bases. Per the germline V gene, CDR1 is SQVTM and CDR2 is ANQGSEA. The CDR3 runs 11 residues. The V gene end was trimmed by 7 bases and the J gene end by 7 bases; junction bases not matched to a gene: 2. The CDR3 reads CSAGQGEKLFF. DNA of the CDR3: TGCAGCGCCGGACAGGGTGAAAAACTGTTTTTT.

This clone was detected once. This sequence joins TRBV9 and TRBJ2-1; the D gene could be TRBD1 or TRBD2 (5 bases each). The CDR3 runs 14 residues. The germline V and J ends were trimmed by 4 bases and 4 bases, with 12 bases remaining between them. Germline V CDR1 and CDR2: SGDLS, YYNGEE. CDR3: CASSRRGDYNEQFF. The CDR3 DNA reads TGTGCCAGCAGCAGACGGGGCGATTACAATGAGCAGTTCTTC.

The V call is TRBV7-6, the J call TRBJ1-5; no firm D call. V was pared by 5 bases and J by 2 bases, with 13 bases between. The CDR3 contains 15 residues. From germline, CDR1 is SGHVS and CDR2 FNYEAQ. CDR3 in DNA: TGTGCCAGCAGCCCGGGCGCAGGTCGCAATCAGCCCCAGCATTTT. Protein: CASSPGAGRNQPQHF.

This clone has only one observation. The chain links TRBV9 to TRBJ1-2; no clear D gene. The CDR3 runs 13 residues. Trimming left V 3 bases short and J 8 bases short, with 14 bases between. The germline CDR1 and CDR2 sequences are SGDLS and YYNGEE. The DNA for the CDR3 is TGTGCCAGCAGCGCGGACCTCGCCCGGGGCTACACCTTC. Protein product: CASSADLARGYTF.

This clone was found many times. The rearrangement uses TRBV4-1 and TRBJ1-2; unclear D gene. V lost 2 bases and J lost 5, with 12 bases in between. The CDR3 extends over 14 amino acids. The germline V gene has CDR1 MGHRA and CDR2 YSYEKL. The CDR3 protein is CASSQTPTEYGYTF. As DNA, the CDR3 is TGCGCCAGCAGCCAAACCCCTACTGAGTATGGCTACACCTTC.